This TCR beta chain was obtained from a study of post-analysis software for immune sequencing data. Whole-study context: The courses of disease that were included comprised relapsing-remitting, secondary progressive and progressive-relapsing multiple sclerosis.

As for this clonotype: Its antigen is unidentified.

General study findings and limits: For normalized Chao1 diversity, multiple sclerosis patients scored significantly lower than controls did. Co-batched samples clustered tightly together by F measure. There were roughly 5 TRBV segments more frequent in patients than controls, and TRBV5-6, TRBV5-1 and TRBV20-1 were among them.

Germline CDR1 SQVTM, CDR2 ANQGSEA. V was trimmed by 1 base and J by 5 bases, leaving 8 bases between them. This CDR3 is built from 12 residues. Unique molecular identifiers were built into the TCR beta cDNA libraries. Input of about 0.95 to 11 million T cells yielded around 460,000 cDNA molecules. TCRdb analysed the PCR reads with MiXCR anew, one entry per CDR3 protein. The sample shows approximately 690,000 distinct CDR3 sequences, 59% of them seen only once. This receptor was identified in a girl aged 2 to 10 with multiple sclerosis. The chain uses TRBV29-1 and TRBJ1-2; no clear D. Sequencing input: blood. CDR3 amino acids: CSVEAGAYGYTF. CDR3 DNA sequence: TGCAGCGTTGAAGCAGGAGCTTATGGCTACACCTTC.